This T cell receptor beta chain was sequenced in a study of T cell responses to AZD1222 COVID-19 vaccine. Findings and limits, study-wide: Only a handful of AZD1222 recipients were seropositive at baseline.

Some clones are missing from TCRdb's copy, which holds only in-frame ones; the method was immunoSEQ multiplex PCR. Of 150,000 or so clones in the sample, roughly 90% were seen once. Concerning this clone: The antigen is unknown.

This sequence originates from an adult in good health. Sample: peripheral blood, taken on day 0 of AZD1222 vaccination.

CDR3 residues: CASSISGGGIQETQYF. The DNA for the CDR3 is TGTGCCAGCAGCATCTCCGGCGGGGGGATCCAAGAGACCCAGTACTTC. This chain links TRBV11-2 with TRBJ2-5; the match to TRBD2 covers 8 bases. The germline gives CDR1 SGHAT, CDR2 FQNNGV. The trim removed 5 bases at V and 1 base at J, leaving 9 bases unmatched. The CDR3 extends over 16 amino acids.